The rows below give T cell receptor beta chains drawn from one sample of a study of cytomegalovirus exposure and HLA in healthy donors. The data were produced by immunoSEQ multiplex PCR, yet TCRdb's version contains in-frame clones alone and is incomplete. The profile shows 260,000 or so clones, roughly 90% of them singletons. Sequenced: PBMCs. The receptors derive from a woman aged 18-29 years in good health and CMV-seronegative. The CDR3 runs from the conserved cysteine through the conserved F or W. D genes are given only for firm matches. Clone size appears in some rows only: once, few, many, or a class for an expanded clone.

abundance: -; j_gene: TRBJ1-2; d_gene: -; v_gene: TRBV6-5; CDR3aa: CASSYSRVTNYGYTF; CDR3nt: TGTGCCAGCAGTTACTCGAGGGTGACTAACTATGGCTACACCTTC
abundance: -; j_gene: TRBJ1-2; d_gene: TRBD1; v_gene: TRBV5-4; CDR3aa: CASSSRDRGGGYTF; CDR3nt: TGTGCCAGCAGCTCCCGGGACAGGGGTGGAGGCTACACCTTC
abundance: once; j_gene: TRBJ1-2; d_gene: -; v_gene: TRBV6-5; CDR3aa: CASSYEPNGLYGYTF; CDR3nt: TGTGCCAGCAGTTACGAGCCTAACGGACTCTATGGCTACACCTTC
abundance: -; j_gene: TRBJ2-7; d_gene: -; v_gene: TRBV28; CDR3aa: CASSFGLASIYEQYF; CDR3nt: TGTGCCAGCAGTTTCGGGCTGGCTAGCATCTACGAGCAGTACTTC
abundance: -; j_gene: TRBJ1-2; d_gene: -; v_gene: TRBV28; CDR3aa: CASSFPIPLNYGYTF; CDR3nt: TGTGCCAGCAGTTTCCCCATACCACTTAACTATGGCTACACCTTC
abundance: -; j_gene: TRBJ1-2; d_gene: -; v_gene: TRBV11-2; CDR3aa: CASSPGARGYTF; CDR3nt: TGTGCCAGCAGCCCGGGTGCGCGGGGCTACACCTTC
abundance: -; j_gene: TRBJ1-2; d_gene: -; v_gene: TRBV6-5; CDR3aa: CASSLIQTVPYGYTF; CDR3nt: TGTGCCAGCAGTCTTATTCAGACAGTCCCGTATGGCTACACCTTC
abundance: -; j_gene: TRBJ2-2; d_gene: TRBD2; v_gene: TRBV5-1; CDR3aa: CASSPGLAGVTGELFF; CDR3nt: TGCGCCAGCAGCCCAGGACTAGCGGGGGTTACCGGGGAGCTGTTTTTT
abundance: -; j_gene: TRBJ2-1; d_gene: TRBD2; v_gene: TRBV7-3; CDR3aa: CASSLHPGLVGNEQFF; CDR3nt: TGTGCCAGCAGCCTACACCCGGGACTAGTCGGTAATGAGCAGTTCTTC
abundance: -; j_gene: TRBJ1-1; d_gene: -; v_gene: TRBV28; CDR3aa: CASIGKGSVVAFF; CDR3nt: TGTGCCAGCATAGGGAAGGGGTCCGTTGTCGCTTTCTTT
abundance: -; j_gene: TRBJ1-2; d_gene: -; v_gene: TRBV28; CDR3aa: CASSLGGAVWDGYTF; CDR3nt: TGTGCCAGCAGTTTGGGGGGGGCTGTTTGGGATGGCTACACCTTC
abundance: -; j_gene: TRBJ2-4; d_gene: -; v_gene: TRBV11-2; CDR3aa: CASSTGGLAKNIQYF; CDR3nt: TGTGCCAGCAGCACTGGGGGCCTAGCCAAAAACATTCAGTACTTC
abundance: few; j_gene: TRBJ1-3; d_gene: -; v_gene: TRBV6-1; CDR3aa: CASSEGLLSGNTIYF; CDR3nt: TGTGCCAGCAGTGAGGGACTGCTCTCTGGAAACACCATATATTTT
abundance: -; j_gene: TRBJ1-3; d_gene: -; v_gene: TRBV9; CDR3aa: CASSPNTNTIYF; CDR3nt: TGTGCCAGCAGCCCCAACACAAACACCATATATTTT
abundance: -; j_gene: TRBJ2-7; d_gene: TRBD2; v_gene: TRBV30; CDR3aa: CAWKGLADSYEQYF; CDR3nt: TGTGCCTGGAAGGGACTAGCGGATTCCTACGAGCAGTACTTC
abundance: -; j_gene: TRBJ2-1; d_gene: TRBD2; v_gene: TRBV27; CDR3aa: CASSPQGSGRANEQFF; CDR3nt: TGTGCCAGCAGTCCCCAGGGTAGCGGGAGAGCGAATGAGCAGTTCTTC
abundance: -; j_gene: TRBJ1-2; d_gene: -; v_gene: TRBV28; CDR3aa: CASSLLGGAGYTF; CDR3nt: TGTGCCAGCAGTTTACTCGGGGGAGCTGGCTACACCTTC
abundance: -; j_gene: TRBJ2-3; d_gene: TRBD2; v_gene: TRBV7-9; CDR3aa: CASSEGLAGVDTQYF; CDR3nt: TGTGCCAGCAGCGAGGGACTAGCGGGAGTAGATACGCAGTATTTT
abundance: -; j_gene: TRBJ2-1; d_gene: TRBD2; v_gene: TRBV4-1; CDR3aa: CASSQPGLGSYNEQFF; CDR3nt: TGCGCCAGCAGCCAACCTGGACTAGGCTCCTACAATGAGCAGTTCTTC
abundance: -; j_gene: TRBJ2-7; d_gene: TRBD1; v_gene: TRBV5-4; CDR3aa: CASSLITGAGYEQYF; CDR3nt: TGTGCCAGCAGCTTAATCACAGGGGCCGGCTACGAGCAGTACTTC
abundance: -; j_gene: TRBJ2-7; d_gene: TRBD2; v_gene: TRBV11-1; CDR3aa: CASSTSSGRSDEQYF; CDR3nt: TGTGCCAGCAGCACCTCTAGCGGGAGATCCGACGAGCAGTACTTC
abundance: -; j_gene: TRBJ2-7; d_gene: -; v_gene: TRBV14; CDR3aa: CASSQGTGSYEQYF; CDR3nt: TGTGCCAGCAGCCAGGGAACAGGATCCTACGAGCAGTACTTC
abundance: -; j_gene: TRBJ2-1; d_gene: -; v_gene: TRBV10-3; CDR3aa: CAIARGTSYNEQFF; CDR3nt: TGTGCCATCGCGAGGGGGACATCTTACAATGAGCAGTTCTTC
abundance: -; j_gene: TRBJ2-7; d_gene: -; v_gene: TRBV5-5; CDR3aa: CASSLVGGGSSYEQYF; CDR3nt: TGTGCCAGCAGCTTGGTGGGGGGGGGCAGCTCCTACGAGCAGTACTTC
abundance: -; j_gene: TRBJ2-7; d_gene: -; v_gene: TRBV5-6; CDR3aa: CASSRPGAYAEQYF; CDR3nt: TGTGCCAGCAGCCGCCCAGGGGCCTACGCCGAGCAGTACTTC
abundance: once; j_gene: TRBJ2-1; d_gene: TRBD2; v_gene: TRBV6-5; CDR3aa: CASRRPGLAGHEQFF; CDR3nt: TGTGCCAGCAGACGCCCGGGACTAGCGGGCCATGAGCAGTTCTTC
abundance: -; j_gene: TRBJ2-1; d_gene: TRBD2; v_gene: TRBV10-3; CDR3aa: CAISTSGRTSYNEQFF; CDR3nt: TGTGCCATCAGCACTAGCGGGAGAACTTCCTACAATGAGCAGTTCTTC
abundance: -; j_gene: TRBJ1-6; d_gene: -; v_gene: TRBV7-2; CDR3aa: CASSLGRTGISPLHF; CDR3nt: TGTGCCAGCAGCTTAGGTCGTACAGGAATTTCACCCCTCCACTTT
abundance: -; j_gene: TRBJ2-1; d_gene: -; v_gene: TRBV7-3; CDR3aa: CASSSDNEQFF; CDR3nt: TGTGCCAGCAGCTCCGACAATGAGCAGTTCTTC
abundance: -; j_gene: TRBJ1-1; d_gene: TRBD1; v_gene: TRBV28; CDR3aa: CASSPSPGTGVWTEAFF; CDR3nt: TGTGCCAGCAGCCCCTCCCCGGGGACAGGAGTTTGGACTGAAGCTTTCTTT
abundance: -; j_gene: TRBJ2-7; d_gene: -; v_gene: TRBV27; CDR3aa: CASSLSPGGLTYEQYF; CDR3nt: TGTGCCAGCAGTTTATCCCCCGGGGGGCTCACCTACGAGCAGTACTTC
abundance: -; j_gene: TRBJ1-2; d_gene: -; v_gene: TRBV6-4; CDR3aa: CASSEFAAPSYGYTF; CDR3nt: TGTGCCAGCAGTGAGTTTGCAGCGCCAAGCTATGGCTACACCTTC
abundance: -; j_gene: TRBJ2-3; d_gene: -; v_gene: TRBV27; CDR3aa: CASSWQGADTQYF; CDR3nt: TGTGCCAGCAGTTGGCAGGGTGCAGATACGCAGTATTTT
abundance: -; j_gene: TRBJ2-7; d_gene: -; v_gene: TRBV7-2; CDR3aa: CASSLRRDPYEQYF; CDR3nt: TGTGCCAGCAGCCTAAGGCGGGACCCCTACGAGCAGTACTTC
abundance: -; j_gene: TRBJ1-5; d_gene: TRBD1; v_gene: TRBV19; CDR3aa: CASSIEDRDYQPQHF; CDR3nt: TGTGCCAGTAGTATAGAGGACAGGGACTATCAGCCCCAGCATTTT
abundance: -; j_gene: TRBJ2-7; d_gene: TRBD1; v_gene: TRBV23-1; CDR3aa: CASSRGRGHEQYF; CDR3nt: TGCGCCAGCAGCAGGGGCAGGGGGCACGAGCAGTACTTC
abundance: -; j_gene: TRBJ1-4; d_gene: -; v_gene: TRBV5-1; CDR3aa: CASSFGADEKLFF; CDR3nt: TGCGCCAGCAGCTTTGGGGCAGATGAAAAACTGTTTTTT
abundance: -; j_gene: TRBJ1-2; d_gene: -; v_gene: TRBV6-5; CDR3aa: CASSPVGDGDYGYTF; CDR3nt: TGTGCCAGCAGTCCGGTCGGAGACGGAGACTATGGCTACACCTTC
abundance: few; j_gene: TRBJ1-4; d_gene: TRBD1; v_gene: TRBV29-1; CDR3aa: CSVGQGGEKLFF; CDR3nt: TGCAGCGTTGGACAGGGAGGTGAAAAACTGTTTTTT
abundance: -; j_gene: TRBJ2-5; d_gene: TRBD1; v_gene: TRBV28; CDR3aa: CASRDQGQGETQYF; CDR3nt: TGTGCCAGCAGGGACCAAGGACAGGGCGAGACCCAGTACTTC
abundance: -; j_gene: TRBJ1-6; d_gene: -; v_gene: TRBV28; CDR3aa: CASSFRLTDSSPLHF; CDR3nt: TGTGCCAGCAGTTTCCGTTTAACCGACAGTTCACCCCTCCACTTT
abundance: -; j_gene: TRBJ2-3; d_gene: -; v_gene: TRBV5-1; CDR3aa: CASSLAPPSTDTQYF; CDR3nt: TGCGCCAGCAGCTTGGCCCCCCCTAGCACAGATACGCAGTATTTT
abundance: -; j_gene: TRBJ1-2; d_gene: TRBD1; v_gene: TRBV28; CDR3aa: CASSLTGGIYGYTF; CDR3nt: TGTGCCAGCAGTTTGACAGGGGGGATCTATGGCTACACCTTC
abundance: few; j_gene: TRBJ2-7; d_gene: -; v_gene: TRBV7-8; CDR3aa: CASSSGHRPYEQYF; CDR3nt: TGTGCCAGCAGCTCGGGACACCGACCCTACGAGCAGTACTTC